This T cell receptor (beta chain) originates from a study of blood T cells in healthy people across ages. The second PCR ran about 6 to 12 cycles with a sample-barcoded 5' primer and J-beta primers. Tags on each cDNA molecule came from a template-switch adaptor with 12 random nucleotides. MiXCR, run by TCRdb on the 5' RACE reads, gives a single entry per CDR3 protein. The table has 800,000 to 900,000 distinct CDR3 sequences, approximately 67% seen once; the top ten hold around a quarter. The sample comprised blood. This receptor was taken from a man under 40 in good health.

CDR3 region: CASSLKRGGLQETQYF. The CDR3 nucleotides read TGTGCCAGCAGCCTGAAGCGGGGGGGCCTTCAAGAGACCCAGTACTTC. This chain connects TRBV3-1 to TRBJ2-5; 10 bases match TRBD2. Germline lookup yields CDR1 LGHDT and CDR2 YNNKEL (reference sequence). The V and J ends lost 4 bases and 2 bases, in that order; junction bases with no gene match: 7. There are 16 residues in the CDR3.